This TCR beta chain comes out of a study of T cells after yellow fever vaccination. Findings and limits, study-wide: Post-booster repertoires contained most primary-vaccination clones again (about 96% CD4, 88% CD8). Peak timing came faster in the weaker secondary response, day 5 versus 15.

This clonotype was observed a handful of times. Its antigen is as yet unknown. The CDR3 covers 15 residues. Germline assignment: CDR1 SGHDT and CDR2 YYEEEE. V lost 4 bases to trimming and J lost 4 bases, with 17 bases between them. Each CDR3 protein is one row after TCRdb ran MiXCR on the 5' RACE reads. The sample shows some 670,000 distinct CDR3 sequences, roughly 12% of them seen only once. The rearrangement joins TRBV5-6 to TRBJ2-5; possible D gene TRBD1, 6 bases. Material: PBMCs, obtained on the day of the yellow fever booster vaccination. This clonotype was sampled from a man between 25 and 39 years old who received the YFV17D yellow fever vaccine. CDR3 nucleotides: TGTGCCAGCAGCCGGAATTGGGGGCGCGGAGAGACCCAGTACTTC. Its translation: CASSRNWGRGETQYF.